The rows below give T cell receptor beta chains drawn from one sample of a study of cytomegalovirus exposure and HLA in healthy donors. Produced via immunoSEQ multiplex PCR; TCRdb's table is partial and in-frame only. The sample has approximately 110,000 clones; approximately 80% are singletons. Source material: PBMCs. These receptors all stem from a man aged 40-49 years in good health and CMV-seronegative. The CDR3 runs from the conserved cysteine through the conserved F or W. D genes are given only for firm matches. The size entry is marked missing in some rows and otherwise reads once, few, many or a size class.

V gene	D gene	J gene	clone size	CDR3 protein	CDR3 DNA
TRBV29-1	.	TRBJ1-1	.	CSVVGFEAFF	TGCAGTGTGGTTGGCTTTGAAGCTTTCTTT
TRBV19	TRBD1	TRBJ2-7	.	CASSRGQQGLGEQYF	TGTGCCAGTAGTAGAGGCCAACAGGGGTTGGGCGAGCAGTACTTC
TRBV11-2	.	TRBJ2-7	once	CASSPRLDFYEQYF	TGTGCCAGCAGCCCCCGACTAGACTTCTACGAGCAGTACTTC
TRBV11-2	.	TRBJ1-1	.	CASSSSGVNTEAFF	TGTGCCAGCAGCTCCTCGGGAGTCAACACTGAAGCTTTCTTT
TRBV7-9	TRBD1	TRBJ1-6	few	CASSADRGLSPLHF	TGTGCCAGCAGCGCAGACAGGGGGCTTTCACCCCTCCACTTT
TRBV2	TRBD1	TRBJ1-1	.	CASRGQGNTEAFF	TGTGCCAGCAGGGGACAGGGTAACACTGAAGCTTTCTTT
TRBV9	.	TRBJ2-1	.	CASSAHNEQFF	TGTGCCAGCAGCGCTCACAATGAGCAGTTCTTC
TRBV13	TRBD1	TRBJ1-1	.	CASSLGPGGEAFF	TGTGCCAGCAGCTTAGGACCAGGGGGCGAAGCTTTCTTT
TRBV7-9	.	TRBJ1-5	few	CASSLAPTGINQPQHF	TGTGCCAGCAGCTTAGCCCCAACAGGAATCAATCAGCCCCAGCATTTT
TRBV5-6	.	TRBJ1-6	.	CASSDMGAVRSPLHF	TGTGCCAGCAGCGACATGGGGGCAGTACGCTCACCCCTCCACTTT
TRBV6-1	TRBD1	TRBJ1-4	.	CASSEGTGSFKAMFF	TGTGCCAGCAGTGAGGGGACAGGCAGTTTTAAAGCTATGTTTTTT
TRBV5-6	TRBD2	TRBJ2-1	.	CASSEGLAGSEQFF	TGTGCCAGCAGCGAGGGACTAGCGGGGTCTGAGCAGTTCTTC
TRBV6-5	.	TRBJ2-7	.	CASSSPRQASSYEQYF	TGTGCCAGCAGTTCCCCCCGGCAGGCCAGCTCCTACGAGCAGTACTTC
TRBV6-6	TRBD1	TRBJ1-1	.	CASRGQGALQAFF	TGTGCCAGCAGAGGACAGGGGGCTCTACAAGCTTTCTTT
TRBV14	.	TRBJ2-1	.	CASSAPGDYNEQFF	TGTGCCAGCAGCGCTCCCGGGGACTACAATGAGCAGTTCTTC
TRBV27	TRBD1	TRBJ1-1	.	CASSPGQVAEAFF	TGTGCCAGCAGTCCGGGACAGGTAGCTGAAGCTTTCTTT
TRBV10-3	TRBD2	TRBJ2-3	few	CAIPAGGGMSTDTQYF	TGTGCCATCCCGGCGGGGGGAGGGATGAGCACAGATACGCAGTATTTT
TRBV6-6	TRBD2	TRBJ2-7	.	CASTQSGGYYEQYF	TGTGCCAGCACGCAGAGCGGGGGCTACTACGAGCAGTACTTC
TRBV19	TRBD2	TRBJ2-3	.	CASSNGGTTGTDTQYF	TGTGCCAGTAGTAACGGGGGGACGACTGGCACAGATACGCAGTATTTT
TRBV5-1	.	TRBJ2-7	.	CASSTSFYEQYF	TGCGCCAGTTCGACTAGTTTCTACGAGCAGTACTTC
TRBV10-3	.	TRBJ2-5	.	CAISEFHRTQQETQYF	TGTGCCATCAGTGAGTTTCACCGGACTCAACAAGAGACCCAGTACTTC
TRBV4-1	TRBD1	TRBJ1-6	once	CASSLLFGTGNSPLHF	TGCGCCAGCAGCCTGCTATTTGGGACAGGAAATTCACCCCTCCACTTT
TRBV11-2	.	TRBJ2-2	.	CASIPQRQTGELFF	TGTGCCAGCATTCCACAACGACAGACCGGGGAGCTGTTTTTT
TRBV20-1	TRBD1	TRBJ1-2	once	CSAAGTGSYTF	TGCAGTGCTGCCGGGACAGGGAGCTACACCTTC
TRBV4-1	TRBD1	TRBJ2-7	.	CASSGQVSYEQYF	TGCGCCAGCTCGGGACAGGTGTCCTACGAGCAGTACTTC
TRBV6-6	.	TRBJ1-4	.	CASKTTTATNEKLFF	TGTGCCAGCAAAACTACCACTGCAACTAATGAAAAACTGTTTTTT
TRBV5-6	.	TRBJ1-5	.	CASSLGGDPGFQPQHF	TGTGCCAGCAGTCTTGGGGGCGACCCAGGGTTCCAGCCCCAGCATTTT
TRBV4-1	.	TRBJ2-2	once	CASSHGWGVAGELFF	TGCGCCAGCAGCCACGGGTGGGGCGTAGCCGGGGAGCTGTTTTTT
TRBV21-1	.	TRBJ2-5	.	CASSHSTGTGDVQETQYF	TGTGCCAGCAGCCATTCCACAGGGACAGGAGACGTTCAAGAGACCCAGTACTTC
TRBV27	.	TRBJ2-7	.	CASSNYRNLYF	TGTGCCAGCAGTAATTACAGGAACCTGTACTTC
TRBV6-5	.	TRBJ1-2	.	CASSYGQRIYGYTF	TGTGCCAGCAGTTATGGACAGAGGATCTATGGCTACACCTTC
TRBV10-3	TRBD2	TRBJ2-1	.	CAIRVAGANYNEQFF	TGTGCCATCAGGGTAGCGGGGGCCAATTACAATGAGCAGTTCTTC
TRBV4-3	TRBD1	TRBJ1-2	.	CASSPRTGGGYTF	TGCGCCAGCAGCCCGCGGACAGGGGGTGGCTACACCTTC
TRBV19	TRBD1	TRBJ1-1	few	CAVKQGRTEAFF	TGTGCCGTCAAACAGGGGCGGACTGAAGCTTTCTTT
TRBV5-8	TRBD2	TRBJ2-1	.	CASLRLTSGGYNEQFF	TGTGCCAGCCTCCGTCTTACTAGCGGGGGTTACAATGAGCAGTTCTTC
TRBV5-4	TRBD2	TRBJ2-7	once	CASSPGGVFGEQYF	TGTGCCAGCAGCCCGGGGGGGGTATTCGGCGAGCAGTACTTC
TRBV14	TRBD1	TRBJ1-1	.	CASSLQGGTEAFF	TGTGCCAGCAGTCTTCAGGGGGGCACTGAAGCTTTCTTT
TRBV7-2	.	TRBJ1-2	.	CASSFRQNYVYTF	TGTGCCAGCAGCTTTCGGCAGAACTATGTCTACACCTTC
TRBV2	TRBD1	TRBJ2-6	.	CASSDSGDSGANVLTF	TGTGCCAGCAGTGACTCAGGGGACAGTGGGGCCAACGTCCTGACTTTC
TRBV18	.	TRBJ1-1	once	CASSFTTITEAFF	TGTGCCAGCTCATTTACGACAATCACTGAAGCTTTCTTT
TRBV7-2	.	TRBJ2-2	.	CASSLGQGNTGELFF	TGTGCCAGCAGCTTAGGGCAGGGAAACACCGGGGAGCTGTTTTTT
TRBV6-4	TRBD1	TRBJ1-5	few	CASSDFLGGEWPQHF	TGTGCCAGCAGTGACTTCCTAGGGGGCGAGTGGCCCCAGCATTTT
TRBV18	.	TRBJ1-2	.	CASSPAINDNYGYTF	TGTGCCAGCTCACCCGCGATTAATGATAACTATGGCTACACCTTC
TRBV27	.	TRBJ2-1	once	CASSLPGGDEQFF	TGTGCCAGCAGTTTGCCTGGGGGCGATGAGCAGTTCTTC
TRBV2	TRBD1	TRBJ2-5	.	CASKVDRGEETQYF	TGTGCCAGCAAGGTGGACAGGGGAGAAGAGACCCAGTACTTC